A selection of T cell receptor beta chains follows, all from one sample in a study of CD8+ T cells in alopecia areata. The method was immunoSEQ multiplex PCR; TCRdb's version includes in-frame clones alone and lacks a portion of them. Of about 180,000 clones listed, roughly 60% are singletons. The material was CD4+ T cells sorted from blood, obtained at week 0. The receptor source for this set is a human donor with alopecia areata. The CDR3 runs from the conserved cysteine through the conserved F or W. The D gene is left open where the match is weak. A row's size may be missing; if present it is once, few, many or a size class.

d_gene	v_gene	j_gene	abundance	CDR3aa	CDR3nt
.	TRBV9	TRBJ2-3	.	CASERTGTDTQYF	TGTGCCAGCGAACGGACAGGCACAGATACGCAGTATTTT
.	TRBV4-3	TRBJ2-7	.	CASSPSYEQYF	TGCGCCAGCAGCCCCTCCTACGAGCAGTACTTC
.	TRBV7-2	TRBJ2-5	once	CASSLRHFGTGTETQYF	TGTGCCAGCAGCTTGAGACACTTCGGGACCGGTACAGAGACCCAGTACTTC
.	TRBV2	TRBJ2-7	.	CASLMGGRQYF	TGTGCCAGCCTAATGGGGGGACGGCAGTACTTC
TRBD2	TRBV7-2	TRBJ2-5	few	CASSPQWGGQETQYF	TGTGCCAGCAGCCCCCAATGGGGGGGCCAAGAGACCCAGTACTTC
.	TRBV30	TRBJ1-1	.	CAWSPGYTEAFF	TGTGCCTGGAGTCCCGGGTACACTGAAGCTTTCTTT
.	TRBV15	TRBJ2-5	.	CATSRDLGGETQYF	TGTGCCACCAGCAGAGATCTCGGCGGAGAGACCCAGTACTTC
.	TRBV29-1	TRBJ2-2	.	CSVARTQGLGELFF	TGCAGCGTCGCGCGGACCCAAGGCCTCGGGGAGCTGTTTTTT
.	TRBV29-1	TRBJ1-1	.	CSVVSPGAWTEAFF	TGCAGCGTTGTCTCCCCAGGGGCCTGGACTGAAGCTTTCTTT
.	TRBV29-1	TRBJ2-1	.	CSAAQGIQQFF	TGCAGCGCCGCACAGGGAATACAGCAGTTCTTC
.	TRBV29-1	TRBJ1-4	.	CSVGGGYEKLFF	TGCAGCGTTGGTGGGGGCTATGAAAAACTGTTTTTT
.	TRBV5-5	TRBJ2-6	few	CASSLVFSGANVLTF	TGTGCCAGCAGCTTGGTGTTTTCTGGGGCCAACGTCCTGACTTTC
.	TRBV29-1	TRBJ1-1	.	CSVTRVWTEAFF	TGCAGCGTTACCAGGGTTTGGACTGAAGCTTTCTTT
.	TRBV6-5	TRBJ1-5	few	CASGWGIGNQPQHF	TGTGCCAGCGGGTGGGGGATCGGAAATCAGCCCCAGCATTTT
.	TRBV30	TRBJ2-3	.	CAWSGRLILSTDTQYF	TGTGCCTGGAGTGGGCGACTAATCCTAAGCACAGATACGCAGTATTTT
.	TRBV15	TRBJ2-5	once	CATREEGIGETQYF	TGTGCCACCAGGGAGGAAGGGATCGGGGAGACCCAGTACTTC
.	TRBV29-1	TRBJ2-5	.	CSVGSGIGETQYF	TGCAGCGTTGGGAGCGGAATTGGAGAGACCCAGTACTTC
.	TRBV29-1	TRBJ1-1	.	CSVHGLSGHTEAFF	TGCAGCGTTCACGGACTCTCCGGGCACACTGAAGCTTTCTTT
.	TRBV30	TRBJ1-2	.	CAWIMDYYGYTF	TGTGCCTGGATTATGGATTACTATGGCTACACCTTC
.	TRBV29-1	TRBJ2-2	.	CSGKQGNGELFF	TGCAGCGGCAAACAGGGAAACGGGGAGCTGTTTTTT